The source of this TCR beta chain is a study of T-cell memory formation after mild COVID-19. V lost 2 bases, J lost 6 bases, and 7 bases stayed unmatched. The CDR3 contains 14 residues. Germline CDR1 is SGHVS and CDR2 is FQNEAQ. General observations from the study: Later expanders leaned toward CD4+, whereas clones contracting from day 15 to 85 were balanced CD4/CD8. Among contracting clones, CD4+ were mainly CM/EM and CD8+ enriched in EMRA.

A note on this clonotype: Its antigen is undetermined.

TCRdb reprocessed the 5' RACE reads with MiXCR, giving one entry per CDR3 protein. The sample yields 350,000 to 450,000 distinct CDR3 sequences, 20% to 25% seen once. This receptor was taken from an adult woman who had mild COVID-19 (a few samples of this study predate the infection). Cell type and time point are not known. Sequences were obtained from PBMCs or a T cell subset sorted from them (not recorded which). The J gene is TRBJ2-7, the V gene TRBV7-8, with TRBD2 matching over 7 bases. The CDR3 is CASSLTGGGLEQYF. CDR3 nucleotides: TGTGCCAGCAGCTTAACGGGAGGCGGGCTCGAGCAGTACTTC.